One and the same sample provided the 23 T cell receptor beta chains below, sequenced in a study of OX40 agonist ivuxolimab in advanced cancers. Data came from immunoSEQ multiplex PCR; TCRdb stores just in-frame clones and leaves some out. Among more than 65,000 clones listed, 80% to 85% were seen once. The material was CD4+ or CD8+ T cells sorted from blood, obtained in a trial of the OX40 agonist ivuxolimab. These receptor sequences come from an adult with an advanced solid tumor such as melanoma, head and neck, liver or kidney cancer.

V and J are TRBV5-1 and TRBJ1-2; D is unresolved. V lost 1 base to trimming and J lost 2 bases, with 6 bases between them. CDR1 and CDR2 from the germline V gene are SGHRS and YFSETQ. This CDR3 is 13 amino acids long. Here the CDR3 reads CASSLLQNYGYTF. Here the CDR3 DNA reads TGCGCCAGCAGCTTGTTGCAGAACTATGGCTACACCTTC.

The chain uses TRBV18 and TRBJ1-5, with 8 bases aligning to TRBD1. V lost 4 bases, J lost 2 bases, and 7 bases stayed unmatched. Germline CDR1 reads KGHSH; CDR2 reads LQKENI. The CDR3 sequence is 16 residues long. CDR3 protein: CASSQDRGPGNQPQHF. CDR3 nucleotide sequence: TGTGCCAGCTCACAAGACAGGGGTCCTGGCAATCAGCCCCAGCATTTT.

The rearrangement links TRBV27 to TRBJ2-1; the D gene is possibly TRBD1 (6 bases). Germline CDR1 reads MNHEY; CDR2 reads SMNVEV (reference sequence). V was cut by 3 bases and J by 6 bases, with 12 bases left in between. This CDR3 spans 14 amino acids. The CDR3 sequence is CASSLERGINEQFF. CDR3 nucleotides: TGTGCCAGCAGTTTGGAAAGGGGGATCAATGAGCAGTTCTTC.

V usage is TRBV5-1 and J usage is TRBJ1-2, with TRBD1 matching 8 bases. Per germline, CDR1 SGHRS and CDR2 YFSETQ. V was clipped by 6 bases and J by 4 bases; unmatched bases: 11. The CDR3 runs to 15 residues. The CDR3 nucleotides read TGCGCCAGCAACATGAGTCCGGGACAGGTCTATGGCTACACCTTC. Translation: CASNMSPGQVYGYTF.

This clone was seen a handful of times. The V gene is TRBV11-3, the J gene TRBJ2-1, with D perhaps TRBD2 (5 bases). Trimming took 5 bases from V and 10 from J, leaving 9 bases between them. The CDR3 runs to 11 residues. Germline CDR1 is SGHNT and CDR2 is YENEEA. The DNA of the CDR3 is TGTGCCAGCAGCCTTCCGGGAGAGCAGTTCTTC. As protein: CASSLPGEQFF.

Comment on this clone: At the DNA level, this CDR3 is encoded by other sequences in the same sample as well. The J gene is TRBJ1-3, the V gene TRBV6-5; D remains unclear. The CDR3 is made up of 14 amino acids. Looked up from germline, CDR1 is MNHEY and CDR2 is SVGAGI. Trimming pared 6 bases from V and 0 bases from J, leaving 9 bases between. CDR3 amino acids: CASSLLSSGNTIYF. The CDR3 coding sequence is TGTGCCAGCAGCTTACTCAGCTCTGGAAACACCATATATTTT.

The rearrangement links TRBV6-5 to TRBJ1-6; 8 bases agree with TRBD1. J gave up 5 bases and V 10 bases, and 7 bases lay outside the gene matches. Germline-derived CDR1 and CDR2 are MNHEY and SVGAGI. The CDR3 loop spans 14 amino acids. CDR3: CATHRTGNNSPLHF. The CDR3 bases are TGTGCCACTCATCGGACAGGGAATAATTCACCCCTCCACTTT.

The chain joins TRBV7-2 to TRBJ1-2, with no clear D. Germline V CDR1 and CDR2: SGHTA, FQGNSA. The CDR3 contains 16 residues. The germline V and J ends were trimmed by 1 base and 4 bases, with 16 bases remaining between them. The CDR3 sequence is CASSLVAWGWTYGYTF. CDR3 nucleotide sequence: TGTGCCAGCAGCTTAGTGGCCTGGGGATGGACCTATGGCTACACCTTC.

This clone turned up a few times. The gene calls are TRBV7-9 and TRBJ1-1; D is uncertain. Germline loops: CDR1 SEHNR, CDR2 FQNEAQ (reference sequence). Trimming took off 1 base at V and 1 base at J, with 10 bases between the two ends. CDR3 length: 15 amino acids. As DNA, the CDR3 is TGTGCCAGCAGCTTAGTTTCGGGGAAGAACACTGAAGCTTTCTTT. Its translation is CASSLVSGKNTEAFF. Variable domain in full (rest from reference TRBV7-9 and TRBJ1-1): DTGVSQNPRHKITKRGQNVTFRCDPISEHNRLYWYRQTLGQGPEFLTYFQNEAQLEKSRLLSDRFSAERPKGSFSTLEIQRTEQGDSAMYLCASSLVSGKNTEAFFGQGTRLTVV.

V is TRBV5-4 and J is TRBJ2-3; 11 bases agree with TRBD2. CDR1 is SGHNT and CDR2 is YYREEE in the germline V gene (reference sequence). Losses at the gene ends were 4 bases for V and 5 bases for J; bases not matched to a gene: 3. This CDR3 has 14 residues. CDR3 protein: CASSPGLAGDTQYF. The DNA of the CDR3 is TGTGCCAGCAGCCCTGGACTAGCGGGAGATACGCAGTATTTT.

CDR3 DNA: TGTGCCAGCAGCGTAGATCTAGCGGGGGGAATCCTCGAGCAGTACTTC. Encoded protein: CASSVDLAGGILEQYF. V and J are TRBV9 and TRBJ2-7, with TRBD2 identical over 11 bases. V shed 0 bases and J 6 bases; nucleotides not matched to a gene: 8. CDR1 is SGDLS, CDR2 YYNGEE, per germline. The CDR3 loop spans 16 amino acids. The full variable domain, completed using reference TRBV9 and TRBJ2-7, is DSGVTQTPKHLITATGQRVTLRCSPRSGDLSVYWYQQSLDQGLQFLIQYYNGEERAKGNILERFSAQQFPDLHSELNLSSLELGDSALYFCASSVDLAGGILEQYFGPGTRLTVT.

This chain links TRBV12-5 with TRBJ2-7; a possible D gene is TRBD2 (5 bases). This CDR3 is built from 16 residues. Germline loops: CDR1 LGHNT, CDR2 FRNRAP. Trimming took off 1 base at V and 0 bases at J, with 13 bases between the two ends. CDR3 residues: CASGLGRTSGSYEQYF. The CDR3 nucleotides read TGTGCTAGTGGTTTGGGCCGGACGAGCGGCTCCTACGAGCAGTACTTC.

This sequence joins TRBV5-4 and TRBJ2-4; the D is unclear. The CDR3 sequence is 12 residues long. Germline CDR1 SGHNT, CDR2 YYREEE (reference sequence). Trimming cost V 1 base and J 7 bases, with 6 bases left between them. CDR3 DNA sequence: TGTGCCAGCAGCTTGTTTTCGAACATTCAGTACTTC. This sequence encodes CASSLFSNIQYF.

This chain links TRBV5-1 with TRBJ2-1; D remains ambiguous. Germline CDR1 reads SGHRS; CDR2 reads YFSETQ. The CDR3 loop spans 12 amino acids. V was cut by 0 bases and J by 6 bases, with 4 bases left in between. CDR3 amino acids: CASSLGPNEQFF. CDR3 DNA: TGCGCCAGCAGCTTGGGGCCCAATGAGCAGTTCTTC. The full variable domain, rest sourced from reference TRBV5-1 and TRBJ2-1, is KAGVTQTPRYLIKTRGQQVTLSCSPISGHRSVSWYQQTPGQGLQFLFEYFSETQRNKGNFPGRFSGRQFSNSRSEMNVSTLELGDSALYLCASSLGPNEQFFGPGTRLTVL.

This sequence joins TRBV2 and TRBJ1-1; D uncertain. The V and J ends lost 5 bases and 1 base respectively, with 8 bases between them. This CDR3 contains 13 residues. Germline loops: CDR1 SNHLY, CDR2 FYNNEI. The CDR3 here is CASSPRENTEAFF. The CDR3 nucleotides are TGTGCCAGCAGTCCCCGGGAGAACACTGAAGCTTTCTTT.

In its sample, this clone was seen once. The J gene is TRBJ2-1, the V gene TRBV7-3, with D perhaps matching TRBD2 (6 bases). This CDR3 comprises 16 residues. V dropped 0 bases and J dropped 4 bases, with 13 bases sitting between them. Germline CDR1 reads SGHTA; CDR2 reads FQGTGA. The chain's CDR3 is CASSLTGRGTYNEQFF. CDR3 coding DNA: TGTGCCAGCAGCTTAACGGGCCGCGGGACGTACAATGAGCAGTTCTTC. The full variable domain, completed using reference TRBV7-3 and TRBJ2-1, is GAGVSQTPSNKVTEKGKYVELRCDPISGHTALYWYRQSLGQGPEFLIYFQGTGAADDSGLPNDRFFAVRPEGSVSTLKIQRTERGDSAVYLCASSLTGRGTYNEQFFGPGTRLTVL.

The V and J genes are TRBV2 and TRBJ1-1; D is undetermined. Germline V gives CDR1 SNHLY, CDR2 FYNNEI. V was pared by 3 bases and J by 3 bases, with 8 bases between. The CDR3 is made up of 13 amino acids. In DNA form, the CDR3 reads TGTGCCAGCAGTGAGAGCCGCGACACTGAAGCTTTCTTT. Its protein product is CASSESRDTEAFF.

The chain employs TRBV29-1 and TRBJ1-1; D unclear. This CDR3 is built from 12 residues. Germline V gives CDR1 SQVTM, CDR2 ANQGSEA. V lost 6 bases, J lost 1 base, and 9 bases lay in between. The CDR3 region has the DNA TGCAGCGTGTGGAAAAGGAACACTGAAGCTTTCTTT. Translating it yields CSVWKRNTEAFF.

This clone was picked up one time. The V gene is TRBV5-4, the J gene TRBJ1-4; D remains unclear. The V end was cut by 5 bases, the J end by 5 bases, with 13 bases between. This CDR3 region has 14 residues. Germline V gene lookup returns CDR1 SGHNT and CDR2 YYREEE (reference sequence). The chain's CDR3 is CASSSPPTNEKLFF. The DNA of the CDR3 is TGTGCCAGCAGTTCCCCGCCGACAAATGAAAAACTGTTTTTT.

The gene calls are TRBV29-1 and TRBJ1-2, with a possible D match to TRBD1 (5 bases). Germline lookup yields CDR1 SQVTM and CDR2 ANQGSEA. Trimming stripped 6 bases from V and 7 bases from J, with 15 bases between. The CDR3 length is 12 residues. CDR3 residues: CSVGAPRAGYTF. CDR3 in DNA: TGCAGCGTCGGGGCACCGAGGGCTGGCTACACCTTC. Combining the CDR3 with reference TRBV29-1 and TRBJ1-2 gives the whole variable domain SAVISQKPSRDICQRGTSLTIQCQVDSQVTMMFWYRQQPGQSLTLIATANQGSEATYESGFVIDKFPISRPNLTFSTLTVSNMSPEDSSIYLCSVGAPRAGYTFGSGTRLTVV.

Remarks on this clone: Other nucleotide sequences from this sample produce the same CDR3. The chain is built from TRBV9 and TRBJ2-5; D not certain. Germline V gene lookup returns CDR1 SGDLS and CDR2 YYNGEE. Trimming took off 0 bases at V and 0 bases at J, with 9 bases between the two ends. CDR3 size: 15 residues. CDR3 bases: TGTGCCAGCAGCGTAGGGGGAACCAACCAAGAGACCCAGTACTTC. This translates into CASSVGGTNQETQYF.

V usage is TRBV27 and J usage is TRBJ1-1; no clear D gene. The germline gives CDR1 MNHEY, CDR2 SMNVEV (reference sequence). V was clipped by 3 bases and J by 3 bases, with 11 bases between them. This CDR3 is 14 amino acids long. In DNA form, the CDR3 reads TGTGCCAGCAGTTTCCAGAGTGGGTACACTGAAGCTTTCTTT. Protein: CASSFQSGYTEAFF.

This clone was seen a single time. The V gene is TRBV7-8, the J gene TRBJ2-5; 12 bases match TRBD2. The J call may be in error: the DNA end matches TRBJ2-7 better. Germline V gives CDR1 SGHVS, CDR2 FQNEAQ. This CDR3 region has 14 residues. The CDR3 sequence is CASSRTSGVYEQYF. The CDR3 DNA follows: TGTGCCAGCAGCAGGACTAGCGGGGTATACGAGCAGTACTTC.